One sample yielded the 31 T cell receptor beta chains listed below, sequenced in a study of blood T cells in healthy people across ages. A sample-barcoded 5' primer and a J-beta primer mix were used in a second PCR of about 7 to 11 cycles. Via MiXCR, TCRdb re-called the 5' RACE reads, giving one row per CDR3 protein. The table has about 730,000 distinct CDR3 sequences, around 40% seen once. The sample was blood. The receptors come from a woman in her fifties or sixties in good health.

This clonotype was counted between two and nine times. This rearrangement joins TRBV4-3 to TRBJ1-4; D is undetermined. Trimming stripped 2 bases from V and 5 bases from J, with 15 bases between. This CDR3 has 16 amino acids. Germline assignment: CDR1 LGHNA and CDR2 YSLEER. CDR3 residues: CASSQLGGLMNEKLFF. CDR3 DNA: TGCGCCAGCAGCCAACTGGGAGGTCTAATGAATGAAAAACTGTTTTTT.

The chain is built from TRBV7-2 and TRBJ1-2; D not resolved. The V gene lost 6 bases and the J gene lost 3 bases, with 11 bases spanning the gap. This CDR3 comprises 13 residues. Germline-derived CDR1 and CDR2 are SGHTA and FQGNSA. This CDR3 is CASRPHGDYGYTF. The CDR3 bases are TGTGCCAGCAGACCCCACGGGGACTATGGCTACACCTTC.

J is TRBJ1-5 and V is TRBV25-1; 7 bases fit TRBD1. Germline lookup yields CDR1 MGHDK and CDR2 SYGVNS. V was clipped by 8 bases and J by 6 bases; unmatched bases: 7. The CDR3 is 13 amino acids. CDR3 in amino acids: CASGPQGGQPQHF. DNA of the CDR3: TGTGCCAGCGGCCCCCAGGGGGGTCAGCCCCAGCATTTT.

The V call is TRBV20-1, the J call TRBJ2-7; 12 bases are a match to TRBD2. CDR1 is DFQATT, CDR2 SNEGSKA, per germline (reference sequence). This CDR3 has 14 amino acids. Trimming at V came to 3 bases and at J to 9 bases, leaving 9 bases not matched to a gene. CDR3 loop: CSASSSGRAFVQYF. The DNA of the CDR3 is TGCAGTGCTAGTTCTAGCGGGAGGGCCTTCGTGCAGTACTTC.

In its sample, this clonotype was seen a few times. The chain is built from TRBV12-3 or TRBV12-4 and TRBJ1-1; a weak D match, TRBD1 (5 bases). This CDR3 is built from 13 residues. V dropped 6 bases and J dropped 11 bases, with 19 bases sitting between them. The DNA of the CDR3 is TGTGCCAGCAGCGTGACCGGGGCGCCGATCGCTTTCTTT. It specifies CASSVTGAPIAFF.

The genes are TRBV3-1 and TRBJ1-2; no reliable D call. Germline loops: CDR1 LGHDT, CDR2 YNNKEL (reference sequence). The V end lost 3 bases, the J end lost 8 bases, and 13 bases lay between the germline ends. The CDR3 has 13 residues. CDR3 sequence (DNA): TGTGCCAGCAGCCAGGCCGGGCAGAGGGGCTACACCTTC. It codes for CASSQAGQRGYTF.

Details on this clonotype: A much larger clone is a single base away; this may be a read error. J is TRBJ2-1 and V is TRBV11-2, with 7 bases aligning to TRBD2. Germline assignment: CDR1 SGHAT and CDR2 FQNNGV. J gave up 8 bases and V 3 bases, and 10 bases lay outside the gene matches. The CDR3 contains 15 residues. CDR3 nucleotides: TGTGCCAGCAGCTTCCTGGGACTAACGGGAGATGAGCAGTTCTTC. Encoded protein: CASSFLGLTGDEQFF. The full variable domain, in which reference TRBV11-2 and TRBJ2-1 provide the parts outside the CDR3, is EAGVAQSPRYKIIEKRQSVAFWCNPISGHATLYWYQQILGQGPKLLIQFQNNGVVDDSQLPKDRFSAERLKGVDSTLKIQPAKLEDSAVYLCASSFLGLTGDEQFFGPGTRLTVL.

Of note for this clonotype: A much larger clone differs by one base, so this may be a read error. This chain uses TRBV7-2 with TRBJ2-7, with D uncertain. Germline V gives CDR1 SGHTA, CDR2 FQGNSA. The CDR3 is 15 residues long. The CDR3 is CAGSLDYTGGYEQYF. The CDR3 DNA reads as TGTGCCGGCAGCTTAGATTATACGGGTGGCTACGAGCAGTACTTC.

The chain combines TRBV16 with TRBJ2-2, with D unresolved. V dropped 0 bases and J dropped 6 bases, with 11 bases sitting between them. In germline, CDR1 is KGHSY, CDR2 FQNENV. CDR3 size: 15 residues. CDR3 sequence reads: CASSQSSHGSGELFF. The CDR3 DNA sequence: TGTGCCAGCAGCCAATCTTCTCATGGGTCCGGGGAGCTGTTTTTT.

The V and J genes are TRBV21-1 and TRBJ2-5; whether TRBD2, the table's D call, matches the DNA was not checked. TRBV21-1 is shown as a pseudogene. The CDR3 sequence is 18 residues long. The CDR3 reads CASSKEFTLAGVQETQYF. CDR3 coding DNA: TGTGCCAGCAGCAAAGAGTTTACGCTAGCGGGAGTACAAGAGACCCAGTACTTC.

This clonotype was seen only once. The rearrangement joins TRBV19 to TRBJ1-2; TRBD1 matches 7 bases. V dropped 5 bases and J dropped 6; count of bases not matched to a gene: 6. The CDR3 spans 13 residues. Germline V gene lookup returns CDR1 LNHDA and CDR2 SQIVND (reference sequence). DNA for the CDR3: TGTGCCAGTAGTTTGGACAGGATGGATGGCTACACCTTC. It translates to CASSLDRMDGYTF.

The DNA for the CDR3 is TGTGCCAGCAGCCCATTAGGGACTAGCAAGAGGCAGTACTTC. Translating gives CASSPLGTSKRQYF. The chain recombines TRBV7-3 with TRBJ2-7, with 9 bases matching TRBD2. Germline V lookup: CDR1 SGHTA, CDR2 FQGTGA. The CDR3 sequence is 14 residues long. Trimming took 5 bases from V and 9 from J; bases not matched to a gene: 11. The variable domain in full, with the rest retrieved from reference TRBV7-3 and TRBJ2-7, is GAGVSQTPSNKVTEKGKYVELRCDPISGHTALYWYRQSLGQGPEFLIYFQGTGAADDSGLPNDRFFAVRPEGSVSTLKIQRTERGDSAVYLCASSPLGTSKRQYFGPGTRLTVT.

The V gene is TRBV6-5, the J gene TRBJ1-2, with D possibly matching TRBD1 (5 bases). The V end was cut by 5 bases, the J end by 2 bases, with 15 bases between. In germline, CDR1 is MNHEY, CDR2 SVGAGI. The CDR3 extends over 15 amino acids. For the CDR3, the DNA is TGTGCCAGCAGTCACCAAGGGGAGGGGAACTATGGCTACACCTTC. Protein: CASSHQGEGNYGYTF.

Concerning this clonotype itself: One end of the junction is discordant with germline, which a read error may explain. V and J are TRBV7-2 and TRBJ2-2, with 12 bases matching TRBD2. Germline lookup yields CDR1 SGHTA and CDR2 FQGNSA. This CDR3 spans 18 amino acids. The CDR3 DNA follows: TGTGCCAACAGCTTAGCACTAGCGGGGGGATGGAATCCCGGGGAGCTGTTTTTT. This encodes CANSLALAGGWNPGELFF.

This clonotype was found many times. The V call is TRBV20-1, the J call TRBJ2-7; no reliable D call. This CDR3 has 14 amino acids. V was pared by 3 bases and J by 3 bases, with 15 bases between. In germline, CDR1 is DFQATT, CDR2 SNEGSKA (reference sequence). The CDR3 spells CSASLTSGGYEQYF. DNA for the CDR3: TGCAGTGCTAGCCTAACCTCAGGTGGCTACGAGCAGTACTTC.

The CDR3 protein is CSATTTAYAYEQYF. As DNA, the CDR3 is TGCAGTGCTACTACTACCGCCTATGCCTACGAGCAGTACTTC. The rearrangement joins TRBV20-1 to TRBJ2-4; no definite D call. TRBJ2-7 explains the end of the DNA better; the J call may be wrong. The CDR3 is made up of 14 amino acids. Germline V gives CDR1 DFQATT, CDR2 SNEGSKA (reference sequence).

In this sample, this clonotype turned up once. Compared with germline, one end of the junction differs, possibly owing to a read error. The chain recombines TRBV30 with TRBJ2-7; 7 positions match TRBD1. The length of the CDR3 is 13 residues. Germline V gene lookup returns CDR1 GTSNPN and CDR2 SVGIG (reference sequence). DNA for the CDR3: TGTGTCTGGAGTAGGGGGCCTAGGGGCGAGCAGTACTTC. This sequence encodes CVWSRGPRGEQYF.

The chain couples TRBV5-1 to TRBJ1-1; TRBD1 agrees at 7 bases. CDR3 length: 16 amino acids. The V segment lost 1 base and the J segment 2 bases; nucleotides outside the gene matches: 8. Germline values: CDR1 SGHRS, CDR2 YFSETQ. DNA for the CDR3: TGCGCCAGCAGCTTGATCGGCAGGGGGGCCAACACTGAAGCTTTCTTT. The encoded protein is CASSLIGRGANTEAFF. Variable domain in full (rest from reference TRBV5-1 and TRBJ1-1): KAGVTQTPRYLIKTRGQQVTLSCSPISGHRSVSWYQQTPGQGLQFLFEYFSETQRNKGNFPGRFSGRQFSNSRSEMNVSTLELGDSALYLCASSLIGRGANTEAFFGQGTRLTVV.

This chain uses TRBV19 with TRBJ1-1; 9 bases fit TRBD1. Germline loops: CDR1 LNHDA, CDR2 SQIVND (reference sequence). V lost 4 bases and J lost 4; bases outside the gene matches: 10. This CDR3 is 16 amino acids long. The DNA for the CDR3 is TGTGCCAGTAGTAGGACAGGGGATTCGGCTAGCACTGAAGCTTTCTTT. This gives the protein CASSRTGDSASTEAFF.

As for this clonotype: A read error may produce the germline difference seen at one junction end. The chain combines TRBV6-4 with TRBJ1-6; D uncertain. CDR3 size: 15 residues. In germline, CDR1 is MRHNA, CDR2 SNTAGT. The CDR3 loop reads CTSSELALANSPLHF. DNA for the CDR3: TGTACCAGCAGTGAGTTGGCGCTTGCTAATTCACCCCTCCACTTT.

This clonotype turned up a few times. The chain employs TRBV6-2 or TRBV6-3 and TRBJ1-4, with 9 bases aligning to TRBD1. This CDR3 spans 15 amino acids. Germline V gives CDR1 MNHEY, CDR2 SVGEGT. Germline trimming cut 8 bases from V and 8 bases from J; bases unmatched to any gene: 12. The CDR3 region has the DNA TGTGCCAGCGGATCTCCTTGGACAGGGGACGAAAAACTGTTTTTT. This encodes CASGSPWTGDEKLFF.

A note on this clonotype: This clone may be a read error of a much larger clone one base away. This chain connects TRBV5-1 to TRBJ2-7; TRBD2 matches at 8 bases. The DNA matches TRBJ2-5 better at its end, which makes the J call doubtful. The CDR3 contains 16 residues. The germline gives CDR1 SGHRS, CDR2 YFSETQ. The CDR3 loop is CAGRSQAGASDETQYF. As DNA, the CDR3 is TGCGCCGGCCGATCCCAAGCGGGAGCTTCGGATGAGACCCAGTACTTC.

This chain joins TRBV6-2 or TRBV6-3 and TRBJ2-3; 12 bases fit TRBD2. The CDR3 consists of 17 residues. The germline V gene encodes CDR1 MNHEY and CDR2 SVGEGT. The junction had 10 bases not matched to a gene; V was cut back by 4 bases and J by 5 bases. The CDR3: CASSSTLTSGGRDTQYF. CDR3 DNA sequence: TGTGCCAGCAGTTCGACCCTGACTAGCGGGGGCCGAGATACGCAGTATTTT.

The rearrangement links TRBV15 to TRBJ1-1; D perhaps matches TRBD1 (5 bases). CDR1 is LNHNV and CDR2 is YYDKDF in the germline V gene (reference sequence). The CDR3 is 14 amino acids. V lost 1 base to trimming and J lost 2 bases, with 8 bases between them. CDR3 bases: TGTGCCACCAGCAGAGCCGGACACAACACTGAAGCTTTCTTT. Translated: CATSRAGHNTEAFF.

Note on this clonotype: At one end, the junction sequence differs from germline, possibly due to a read error. The V gene is TRBV7-2, the J gene TRBJ1-6; D is unclear. This CDR3 has 16 amino acids. Germline-derived CDR1 and CDR2 are SGHTA and FQGNSA. CDR3 protein: CASSLDINRANLPLHF. CDR3 nucleotide sequence: TGTGCCAGCAGCTTAGACATTAATAGGGCTAATTTACCCCTCCACTTT.

The rearrangement links TRBV5-1 to TRBJ2-2; unclear D gene. The CDR3 contains 16 residues. V was shortened by 0 bases and J by 0 bases, with 9 bases between the two germline ends. From germline, CDR1 is SGHRS and CDR2 YFSETQ. The CDR3 spells CASSLGPRTNTGELFF. In DNA, the CDR3 is TGCGCCAGCAGCTTGGGGCCAAGGACGAACACCGGGGAGCTGTTTTTT. Based on the CDR3 plus reference TRBV5-1 and TRBJ2-2, the full variable domain is KAGVTQTPRYLIKTRGQQVTLSCSPISGHRSVSWYQQTPGQGLQFLFEYFSETQRNKGNFPGRFSGRQFSNSRSEMNVSTLELGDSALYLCASSLGPRTNTGELFFGEGSRLTVL.

The V and J genes are TRBV27 and TRBJ2-5, with D tentatively TRBD1 (5 bases). V gave up 5 bases and J gave up 5 bases, with 15 bases separating them. Germline values: CDR1 MNHEY, CDR2 SMNVEV (reference sequence). This CDR3 has 14 residues. The CDR3 DNA is TGTGCCAGCAGTGTGTTCCAGGGAAGGGAGACCCAGTACTTC. Encoded protein: CASSVFQGRETQYF.

The chain uses TRBV4-2 and TRBJ2-3; D perhaps matches TRBD1 (5 bases). Trimming removed 1 base from V and 0 bases from J, with 11 bases in between. The CDR3 consists of 16 residues. Germline V lookup: CDR1 LGHNA, CDR2 YNFKEQ. This chain's CDR3 is CASSQVARASTDTQYF. CDR3 in DNA: TGTGCCAGCAGCCAAGTAGCCAGGGCTAGCACAGATACGCAGTATTTT.

The J gene is TRBJ2-2, the V gene TRBV2, with 8 positions matching TRBD1. Germline V gene sequence: CDR1 SNHLY, CDR2 FYNNEI. CDR3 length: 16 residues. The V gene end was trimmed by 4 bases and the J gene end by 2 bases; junction bases not matched to a gene: 6. This chain's CDR3 is CASSVQGAHNTGELFF. In DNA form, the CDR3 reads TGTGCCAGCAGTGTTCAGGGGGCACATAACACCGGGGAGCTGTTTTTT.

J is TRBJ2-5 and V is TRBV5-1; no definite D call. With 3 bases removed from V and 1 base from J, the gap between germline ends came to 16 bases. The CDR3 is 16 residues long. CDR1 and CDR2 from the germline V gene are SGHRS and YFSETQ. CDR3 bases: TGCGCCAGCAGCTCACGCGGCCAGACATTCCAAGAGACCCAGTACTTC. Protein: CASSSRGQTFQETQYF.

On this clonotype: A much bigger clone sits one base away, suggesting this may be a read error. The V and J genes are TRBV25-1 and TRBJ1-1; D is ambiguous. This CDR3 comprises 15 residues. Looked up from germline, CDR1 is MGHDK and CDR2 is SYGVNS. V shed 2 bases and J shed 0 bases, with 10 bases lying between them. This CDR3 is CASSEVEVMNTEAFF. CDR3 in DNA: TGTGCCAGCAGTGAAGTTGAGGTGATGAACACTGAAGCTTTCTTT.